Each of the 17 T cell receptor beta chains below was sequenced from the same sample in a study of blood T cell repertoires in COVID-19. Libraries were prepared by immunoSEQ multiplex PCR; TCRdb keeps only in-frame clonotypes and omits some of them. The sample has some 83,000 clones; less than 80% are singletons. Sequenced sample: peripheral blood. Receptor source: a woman of 80 years or more with acute or convalescent COVID-19.

This clone was counted many times. This chain uses TRBV6-2 or TRBV6-3 with TRBJ2-3; 12 nucleotides match TRBD2. Germline lookup yields CDR1 MNHEY and CDR2 SVGEGT. V dropped 6 bases and J dropped 6; count of bases not matched to a gene: 1. There are 13 residues in the CDR3. DNA for the CDR3: TGTGCCAGCAGCCTAGCGGGGGGGGATACGCAGTATTTT. Protein product: CASSLAGGDTQYF.

The V call is TRBV6-5, the J call TRBJ2-3, with TRBD2 as a possible D gene (6 bases). From germline, CDR1 is MNHEY and CDR2 SVGAGI. This CDR3 has 15 amino acids. Trimming took off 7 bases at V and 5 bases at J, with 19 bases between the two ends. In DNA form, the CDR3 reads TGTGCCAGCAAAGGAGGGTCCCGGCAGGGAGATACGCAGTATTTT. Translating gives CASKGGSRQGDTQYF.

This rearrangement joins TRBV28 to TRBJ2-2, with TRBD1 matching 7 bases. Trimming removed 5 bases from V and 9 bases from J; junction bases left unmatched: 12. Germline V gene lookup returns CDR1 MDHEN and CDR2 SYDVKM. CDR3 length: 15 amino acids. The CDR3 protein is CASSPSSEGARELFF. The CDR3 DNA reads TGTGCCAGCAGTCCCTCGTCCGAGGGGGCGCGGGAGCTGTTTTTT.

The rearrangement joins TRBV5-1 to TRBJ2-7, with D maybe TRBD2 (5 bases). Germline CDR1 is SGHRS and CDR2 is YFSETQ. V dropped 0 bases and J dropped 3 bases, with 10 bases sitting between them. CDR3 length equals 14 residues. CDR3 bases: TGCGCCAGCAGCTTGGATGTCGGGGACTACGAGCAGTACTTC. It specifies CASSLDVGDYEQYF.

This clone was found once. The J gene is TRBJ2-1, the V gene TRBV9, with 9 bases identical to TRBD2. Trimming took 4 bases from V and 6 from J; bases not matched to a gene: 11. Germline V gene data show CDR1 as SGDLS and CDR2 as YYNGEE. This CDR3 has 16 amino acids. The CDR3 is CASSPAGRGGRNEQFF. DNA for the CDR3: TGTGCCAGCAGCCCAGCGGGGCGGGGGGGCCGCAATGAGCAGTTCTTC.

This clone came up many times. The rearrangement links TRBV5-1 to TRBJ2-3; D may be TRBD2 (5 bases). Germline V gives CDR1 SGHRS, CDR2 YFSETQ. This CDR3 spans 18 amino acids. V was clipped by 0 bases and J by 4 bases, with 21 bases between them. The CDR3 DNA is TGCGCCAGCAGCTTGGTCCCCGTAGAGGGAGTGGTGGCAGATACGCAGTATTTT. It translates to CASSLVPVEGVVADTQYF.

V is TRBV30 and J is TRBJ1-6, with unresolved D. This CDR3 has 11 amino acids. Germline values: CDR1 GTSNPN, CDR2 SVGIG (reference sequence). V lost 3 bases and J 8 bases, leaving 5 bases between the germline ends. This chain's CDR3 is CAWRGDSPLHF. The DNA of the CDR3 is TGTGCCTGGAGAGGAGATTCACCCCTCCACTTT.

This clone was detected only once. The rearrangement joins TRBV7-2 to TRBJ1-5, with D unclear. The germline gives CDR1 SGHTA, CDR2 FQGNSA. This CDR3 is built from 15 residues. The germline V and J ends were trimmed by 6 bases and 7 bases, with 19 bases remaining between them. The CDR3 DNA reads as TGTGCCAGCAGACCAGGTGGAGGGTCGGGCCAGCCCCAGCATTTT. It is translated as CASRPGGGSGQPQHF.

The chain has TRBV12-5 and TRBJ1-1, with 7 bases fitting TRBD1. CDR3 length equals 17 residues. Germline lookup yields CDR1 LGHNT and CDR2 FRNRAP. Trimming cost V 6 bases and J 2 bases; bases outside gene matches: 15. CDR3 region: CASGPRTAGQDNTEAFF. The CDR3 DNA sequence: TGTGCTAGTGGCCCCCGTACCGCAGGACAGGATAACACTGAAGCTTTCTTT.

The rearrangement links TRBV5-6 to TRBJ1-2; D is ambiguous. Germline lookup yields CDR1 SGHDT and CDR2 YYEEEE. Trimming pared 3 bases from V and 7 bases from J, leaving 7 bases between. The CDR3 totals 11 residues. The CDR3 nucleotides read TGTGCCAGCAGCTCGAGAGGTGGCTACACCTTC. Residues: CASSSRGGYTF.

The chain has TRBV10-3 and TRBJ2-7, with 10 bases lining up with TRBD2. From germline, CDR1 is ENHRY and CDR2 SYGVKD. After removal of 6 bases from V and 5 bases from J, the junction contained 7 bases not matched to a gene. The CDR3 covers 14 residues. The CDR3 DNA sequence: TGTGCCATCAGATGGACTAGCGGATCGAACGAGCAGTACTTC. This sequence encodes CAIRWTSGSNEQYF.

The chain recombines TRBV19 with TRBJ2-1; D perhaps matches TRBD2 (9 bases). Germline CDR1 and CDR2: LNHDA and SQIVND (reference sequence). V was cut by 4 bases and J by 4 bases, with 26 bases left in between. The CDR3 totals 19 residues. In DNA form, the CDR3 reads TGTGCCAGTAGTAGGCGGACAGGGAGAGTGGGACTAGCTTACAATGAGCAGTTCTTC. As protein: CASSRRTGRVGLAYNEQFF.

The chain couples TRBV11-2 to TRBJ2-2; perhaps TRBD1 as D (6 bases). The CDR3 runs to 16 residues. V was clipped by 0 bases and J by 4 bases, with 12 bases between them. Germline CDR1 reads SGHAT; CDR2 reads FQNNGV. The CDR3 DNA is TGTGCCAGCAGCTTAGAGTGGGGGCGCGGCACCGGGGAGCTGTTTTTT. Its protein product is CASSLEWGRGTGELFF. The entire variable domain, with the rest obtained from reference TRBV11-2 and TRBJ2-2, is as follows: EAGVAQSPRYKIIEKRQSVAFWCNPISGHATLYWYQQILGQGPKLLIQFQNNGVVDDSQLPKDRFSAERLKGVDSTLKIQPAKLEDSAVYLCASSLEWGRGTGELFFGEGSRLTVL.

The rearrangement uses TRBV11-2 and TRBJ2-5, with D unresolved. The germline V gene encodes CDR1 SGHAT and CDR2 FQNNGV. With 5 bases removed from V and 4 bases from J, the gap between germline ends came to 8 bases. This CDR3 spans 12 amino acids. The CDR3 coding sequence is TGTGCCAGCAGCCTGACAAGAGAGACCCAGTACTTC. Its protein is CASSLTRETQYF. Drawing the rest from reference TRBV11-2 and TRBJ2-5, the complete variable domain is EAGVAQSPRYKIIEKRQSVAFWCNPISGHATLYWYQQILGQGPKLLIQFQNNGVVDDSQLPKDRFSAERLKGVDSTLKIQPAKLEDSAVYLCASSLTRETQYFGPGTRLLVL.

The chain has TRBV19 and TRBJ1-1; D not certain. The CDR3 has 14 amino acids. Germline assignment: CDR1 LNHDA and CDR2 SQIVND (reference sequence). Trimming pared 9 bases from V and 1 base from J, leaving 15 bases between. CDR3 sequence reads: CASSRWAENTEAFF. The CDR3, as DNA: TGTGCCAGCAGTCGTTGGGCCGAGAACACTGAAGCTTTCTTT.

The V gene is TRBV19, the J gene TRBJ1-2, with 7 bases aligning to TRBD1. This CDR3 has 15 amino acids. J lost 5 bases, V lost 2 bases, and 8 bases had no gene match. Germline loops: CDR1 LNHDA, CDR2 SQIVND (reference sequence). CDR3 amino acids: CASSILLRDRYGYTF. CDR3 sequence (DNA): TGTGCCAGTAGTATACTGCTCCGGGACAGATATGGCTACACCTTC.

This chain uses TRBV15 with TRBJ1-2; 9 nucleotides agree with TRBD1. The CDR3 contains 14 residues. CDR1 is LNHNV, CDR2 YYDKDF, per germline (reference sequence). After removal of 4 bases from V and 7 bases from J, the junction contained 7 bases not matched to a gene. The CDR3 loop is CATSKDRGSGGYTF. CDR3 DNA: TGTGCCACCAGCAAAGACAGGGGGAGTGGTGGCTACACCTTC. Complete variable domain (other parts from reference TRBV15 and TRBJ1-2): DAMVIQNPRYQVTQFGKPVTLSCSQTLNHNVMYWYQQKSSQAPKLLFHYYDKDFNNEADTPDNFQSRRPNTSFCFLDIRSPGLGDTAMYLCATSKDRGSGGYTFGSGTRLTVV.